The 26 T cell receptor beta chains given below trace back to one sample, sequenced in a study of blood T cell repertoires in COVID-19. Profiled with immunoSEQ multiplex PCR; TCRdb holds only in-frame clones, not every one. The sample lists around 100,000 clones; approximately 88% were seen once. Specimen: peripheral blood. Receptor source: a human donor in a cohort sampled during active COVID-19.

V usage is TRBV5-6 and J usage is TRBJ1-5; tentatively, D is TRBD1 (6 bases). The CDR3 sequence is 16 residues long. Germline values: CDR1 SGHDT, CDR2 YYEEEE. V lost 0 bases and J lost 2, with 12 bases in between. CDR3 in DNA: TGTGCCAGCAGCTTGGCAGGGGTGATCGGCAATCAGCCCCAGCATTTT. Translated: CASSLAGVIGNQPQHF.

The CDR3 nucleotides are TGCGCCAGCAGGTCTGACAGGGCGAACACTGAAGCTTTCTTT. It specifies CASRSDRANTEAFF. The rearrangement links TRBV10-2 to TRBJ1-1, with 7 bases that match TRBD1. The CDR3 has 14 amino acids. The V segment lost 6 bases and the J segment 1 base; nucleotides outside the gene matches: 5. Germline assignment: CDR1 WSHSY and CDR2 SAAADI.

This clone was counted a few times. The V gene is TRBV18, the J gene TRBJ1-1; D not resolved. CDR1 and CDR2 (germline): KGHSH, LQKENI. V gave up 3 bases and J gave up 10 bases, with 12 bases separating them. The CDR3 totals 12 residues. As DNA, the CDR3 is TGTGCCAGCTCACCGCGTGCCGAGGGAGCTTTCTTT. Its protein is CASSPRAEGAFF.

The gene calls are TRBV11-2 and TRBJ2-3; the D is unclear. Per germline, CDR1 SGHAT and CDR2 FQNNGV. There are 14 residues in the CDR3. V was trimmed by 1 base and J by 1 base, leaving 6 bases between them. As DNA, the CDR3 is TGTGCCAGCAGCTTAGTCCAGGGCACAGATACGCAGTATTTT. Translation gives CASSLVQGTDTQYF.

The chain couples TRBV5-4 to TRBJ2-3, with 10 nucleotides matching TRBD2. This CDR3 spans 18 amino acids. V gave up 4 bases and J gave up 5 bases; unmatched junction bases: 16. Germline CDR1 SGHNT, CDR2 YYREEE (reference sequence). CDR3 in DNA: TGTGCCAGCAGCCCGGGGGCGCAAAGCGGGGGGGCCGGAGATACGCAGTATTTT. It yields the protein CASSPGAQSGGAGDTQYF.

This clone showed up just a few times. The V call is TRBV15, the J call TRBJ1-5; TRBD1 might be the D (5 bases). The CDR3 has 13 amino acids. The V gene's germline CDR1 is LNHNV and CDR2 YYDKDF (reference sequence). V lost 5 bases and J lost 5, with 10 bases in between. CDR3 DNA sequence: TGTGCCACCAGCGTCCCAGGGTATCAGCCCCAGCATTTT. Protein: CATSVPGYQPQHF.

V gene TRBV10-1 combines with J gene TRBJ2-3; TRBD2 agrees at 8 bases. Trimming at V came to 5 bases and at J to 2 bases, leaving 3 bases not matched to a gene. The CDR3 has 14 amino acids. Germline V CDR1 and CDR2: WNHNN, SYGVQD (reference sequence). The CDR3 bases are TGCGCCAGCAGTAAGGGACTAGTCACAGATACGCAGTATTTT. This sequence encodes CASSKGLVTDTQYF.

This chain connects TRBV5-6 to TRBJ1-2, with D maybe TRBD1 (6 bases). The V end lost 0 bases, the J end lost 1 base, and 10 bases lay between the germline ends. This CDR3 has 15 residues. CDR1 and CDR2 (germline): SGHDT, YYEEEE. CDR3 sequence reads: CASSLAGGLNYGYTF. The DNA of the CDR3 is TGTGCCAGCAGCTTGGCCGGGGGGCTTAACTATGGCTACACCTTC.

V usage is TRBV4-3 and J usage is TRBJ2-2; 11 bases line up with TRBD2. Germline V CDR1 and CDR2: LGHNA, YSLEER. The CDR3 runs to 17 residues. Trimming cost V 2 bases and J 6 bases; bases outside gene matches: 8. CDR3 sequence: CASSQQLAGGPAGELFF. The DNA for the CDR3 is TGCGCCAGCAGCCAACAATTAGCGGGGGGGCCAGCCGGGGAGCTGTTTTTT.

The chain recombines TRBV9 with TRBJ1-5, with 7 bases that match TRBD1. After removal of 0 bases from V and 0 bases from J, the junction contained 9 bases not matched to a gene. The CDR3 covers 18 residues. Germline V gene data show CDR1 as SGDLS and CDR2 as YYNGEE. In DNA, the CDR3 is TGTGCCAGCAGCGTAGTAGGGGGCGCGGTTTATAGCAATCAGCCCCAGCATTTT. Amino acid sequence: CASSVVGGAVYSNQPQHF.

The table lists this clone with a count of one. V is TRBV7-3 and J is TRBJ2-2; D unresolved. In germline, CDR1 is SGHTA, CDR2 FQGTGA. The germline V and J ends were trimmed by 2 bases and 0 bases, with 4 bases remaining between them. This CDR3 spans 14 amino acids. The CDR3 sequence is CASSLLSNTGELFF. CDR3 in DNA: TGTGCCAGCAGCTTACTATCGAACACCGGGGAGCTGTTTTTT.

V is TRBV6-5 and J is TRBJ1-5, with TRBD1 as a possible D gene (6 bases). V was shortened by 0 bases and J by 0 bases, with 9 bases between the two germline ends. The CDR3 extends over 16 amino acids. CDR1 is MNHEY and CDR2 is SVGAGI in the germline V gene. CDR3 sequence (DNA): TGTGCCAGCAGTTACTCCGGGACACCTAGCAATCAGCCCCAGCATTTT. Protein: CASSYSGTPSNQPQHF.

The CDR3 spells CASMGRDSGGADTQYF. In DNA, the CDR3 is TGCGCCAGCATGGGGAGGGACAGCGGGGGAGCAGATACGCAGTATTTT. The chain combines TRBV4-1 with TRBJ2-3, with D tentatively TRBD2 (8 bases). Germline V gene lookup returns CDR1 MGHRA and CDR2 YSYEKL. The CDR3 contains 16 residues. The germline V and J ends were trimmed by 7 bases and 4 bases, with 21 bases remaining between them.

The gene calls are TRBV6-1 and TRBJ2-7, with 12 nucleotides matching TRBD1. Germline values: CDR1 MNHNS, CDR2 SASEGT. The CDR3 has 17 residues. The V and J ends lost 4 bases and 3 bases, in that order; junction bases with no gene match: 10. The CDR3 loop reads CASSVFGGDRGLYEQYF. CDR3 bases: TGTGCCAGCAGTGTCTTCGGGGGGGACAGGGGGCTCTACGAGCAGTACTTC.

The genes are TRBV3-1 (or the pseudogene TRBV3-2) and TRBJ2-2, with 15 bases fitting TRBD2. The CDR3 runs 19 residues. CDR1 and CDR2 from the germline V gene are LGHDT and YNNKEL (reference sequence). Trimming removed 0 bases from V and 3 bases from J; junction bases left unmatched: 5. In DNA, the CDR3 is TGTGCCAGCAGCCAAGAAGGGACTAGCGGGGGGCCCTACACCGGGGAGCTGTTTTTT. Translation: CASSQEGTSGGPYTGELFF.

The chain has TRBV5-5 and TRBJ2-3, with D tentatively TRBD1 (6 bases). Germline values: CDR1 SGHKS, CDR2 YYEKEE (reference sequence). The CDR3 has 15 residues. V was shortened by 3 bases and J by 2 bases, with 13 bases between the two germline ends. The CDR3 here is CASSSRTGHTDTQYF. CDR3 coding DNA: TGTGCCAGCAGCTCACGGACGGGACACACAGATACGCAGTATTTT.

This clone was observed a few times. The CDR3 loop is CASSPDRSSYEQYF. CDR3 in DNA: TGTGCCAGCAGCCCGGACAGGAGCTCCTACGAGCAGTACTTC. The V gene is TRBV7-7, the J gene TRBJ2-7; TRBD1 matches 7 bases. The germline gives CDR1 SSHAT, CDR2 FNYEAQ (reference sequence). The CDR3 is made up of 14 amino acids. Trimming took 5 bases from V and 0 from J; bases not matched to a gene: 4.

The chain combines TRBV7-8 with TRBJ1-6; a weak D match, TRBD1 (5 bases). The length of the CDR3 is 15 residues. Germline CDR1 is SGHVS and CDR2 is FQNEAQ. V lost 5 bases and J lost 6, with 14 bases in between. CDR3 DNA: TGTGCCAGCAGCGCTTACGGGGGGGGTAATTCACCCCTCCACTTT. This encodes CASSAYGGGNSPLHF.

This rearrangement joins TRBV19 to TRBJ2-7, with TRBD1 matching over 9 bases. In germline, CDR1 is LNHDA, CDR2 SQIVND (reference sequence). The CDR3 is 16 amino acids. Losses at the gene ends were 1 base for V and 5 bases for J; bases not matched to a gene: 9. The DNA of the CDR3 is TGTGCCAGTAGTATAGGAAAGGGGACAGGGTTGGACGAGCAGTACTTC. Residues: CASSIGKGTGLDEQYF. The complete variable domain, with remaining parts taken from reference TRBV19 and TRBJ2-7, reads DGGITQSPKYLFRKEGQNVTLSCEQNLNHDAMYWYRQDPGQGLRLIYYSQIVNDFQKGDIAEGYSVSREKKESFPLTVTSAQKNPTAFYLCASSIGKGTGLDEQYFGPGTRLTVT.

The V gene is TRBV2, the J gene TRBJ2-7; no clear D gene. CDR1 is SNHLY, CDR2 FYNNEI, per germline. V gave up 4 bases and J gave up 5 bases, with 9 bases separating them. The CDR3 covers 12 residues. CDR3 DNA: TGTGCCAGCAGTGGGCGGAGTAACGAGCAGTACTTC. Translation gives CASSGRSNEQYF.

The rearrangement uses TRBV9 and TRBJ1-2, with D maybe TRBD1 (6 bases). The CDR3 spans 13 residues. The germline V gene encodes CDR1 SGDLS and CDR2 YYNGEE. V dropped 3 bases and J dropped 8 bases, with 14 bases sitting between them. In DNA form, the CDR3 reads TGTGCCAGCAGCGGAGGACAGCTATTCGGCTACACCTTC. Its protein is CASSGGQLFGYTF. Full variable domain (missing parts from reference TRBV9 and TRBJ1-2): DSGVTQTPKHLITATGQRVTLRCSPRSGDLSVYWYQQSLDQGLQFLIQYYNGEERAKGNILERFSAQQFPDLHSELNLSSLELGDSALYFCASSGGQLFGYTFGSGTRLTVV.

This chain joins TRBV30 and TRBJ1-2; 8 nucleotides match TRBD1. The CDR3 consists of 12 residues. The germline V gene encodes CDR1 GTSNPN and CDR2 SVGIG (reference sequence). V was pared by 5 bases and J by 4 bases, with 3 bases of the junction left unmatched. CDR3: CAWDRGGYGYTF. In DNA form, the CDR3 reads TGTGCCTGGGACAGGGGAGGCTATGGCTACACCTTC.

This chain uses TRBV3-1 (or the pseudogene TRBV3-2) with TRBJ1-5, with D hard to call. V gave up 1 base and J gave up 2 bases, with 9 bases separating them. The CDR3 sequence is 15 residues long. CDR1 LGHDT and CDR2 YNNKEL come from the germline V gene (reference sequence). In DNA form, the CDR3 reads TGTGCCAGCAGCCAAGGGGGAGGTGGCAATCAGCCCCAGCATTTT. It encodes CASSQGGGGNQPQHF.

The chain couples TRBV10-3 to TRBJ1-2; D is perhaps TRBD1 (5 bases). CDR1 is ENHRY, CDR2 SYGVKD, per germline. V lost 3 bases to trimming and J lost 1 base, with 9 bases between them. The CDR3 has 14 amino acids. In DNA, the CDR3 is TGTGCCATCAGTGATAGACAGATTAACTATGGCTACACCTTC. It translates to CAISDRQINYGYTF.

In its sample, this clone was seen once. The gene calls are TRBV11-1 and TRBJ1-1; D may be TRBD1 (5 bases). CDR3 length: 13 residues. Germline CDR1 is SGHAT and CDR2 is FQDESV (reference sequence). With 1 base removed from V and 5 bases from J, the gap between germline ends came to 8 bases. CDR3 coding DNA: TGTGCCAGCAGCTTAGTCCCAGGGACTGAAGCTTTCTTT. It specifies CASSLVPGTEAFF.

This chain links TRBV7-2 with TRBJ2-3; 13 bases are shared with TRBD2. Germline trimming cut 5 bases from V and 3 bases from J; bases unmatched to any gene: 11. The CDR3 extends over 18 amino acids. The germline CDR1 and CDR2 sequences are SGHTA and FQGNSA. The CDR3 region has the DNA TGTGCCAGCAGCCCGGAACTACTAGCGGGGGGGGTAACAGATACGCAGTATTTT. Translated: CASSPELLAGGVTDTQYF.